This TCR beta chain derives from a study of T cell changes during pregnancy in multiple sclerosis. The CDR3 totals 16 residues. V was pared by 0 bases and J by 9 bases, with 4 bases of the junction left unmatched. Germline V lookup: CDR1 MNHNY, CDR2 SVGAGI (reference sequence). Assay used: immunoSEQ multiplex PCR; TCRdb lists only in-frame clones, some missing. The sample holds tens of thousands of clones, about 88% seen once. The receptor was isolated from a female donor with multiple sclerosis, enrolled in a pregnancy study. This sample comprised CD8+ T cells from peripheral blood mononuclear cells, obtained in the second trimester of pregnancy. The chain uses TRBV6-6 and TRBJ2-1, with 14 bases aligning to TRBD2. The CDR3 region is CASSYSGTSGSGEQFF. CDR3 bases: TGTGCCAGCAGTTACTCGGGGACTAGCGGGAGTGGTGAGCAGTTCTTC.